The 15 T cell receptor beta chains reported below all come from one sample, sequenced in a study of blood T cell repertoires in COVID-19. Repertoires were generated with immunoSEQ multiplex PCR, while TCRdb's copy carries only in-frame clones and drops some. This table holds approximately 210,000 clones, around four fifths found once. Sequencing was done on a sample of peripheral blood. The receptors derive from a man in his forties or fifties with active or convalescent COVID-19.

The V call is TRBV19, the J call TRBJ2-1; 7 positions match TRBD1. The germline CDR1 and CDR2 sequences are LNHDA and SQIVND (reference sequence). This CDR3 spans 13 amino acids. J lost 9 bases, V lost 5 bases, and 7 bases had no gene match. The DNA for the CDR3 is TGTGCCAGTAGTCAGGGGGTCCGGAGTGAGCAGTTCTTC. Amino acid sequence: CASSQGVRSEQFF.

This clone was detected many times. V usage is TRBV6-5 and J usage is TRBJ2-7, with a tentative D call TRBD2 (5 bases). Germline V gene data show CDR1 as MNHEY and CDR2 as SVGAGI. This CDR3 has 14 amino acids. Trimming shortened V by 7 bases and J by 0 bases, and 13 bases separated the two germline ends. CDR3 residues: CASKRSGFSYEQYF. The CDR3, as DNA: TGTGCCAGCAAGAGGAGCGGATTCTCCTACGAGCAGTACTTC.

This chain links TRBV7-9 with TRBJ2-3; D not resolved. V gave up 7 bases and J gave up 0 bases, with 11 bases separating them. The CDR3 extends over 14 amino acids. Germline CDR1 SEHNR, CDR2 FQNEAQ (reference sequence). As DNA, the CDR3 is TGTGCCAGCACCGTAGCTAAGAGCACAGATACGCAGTATTTT. Its translation is CASTVAKSTDTQYF.

The V gene is TRBV30, the J gene TRBJ2-7; 10 nucleotides agree with TRBD2. Germline V gene lookup returns CDR1 GTSNPN and CDR2 SVGIG (reference sequence). The CDR3 spans 14 residues. Losses at the gene ends were 1 base for V and 5 bases for J; bases not matched to a gene: 5. In DNA, the CDR3 is TGTGCCTGGAGTGCTCTAGCGGGAGTCCACGAGCAGTACTTC. Amino acid sequence: CAWSALAGVHEQYF.

The chain combines TRBV15 with TRBJ2-1; D not resolved. The CDR3 spans 15 residues. V lost 6 bases and J 2 bases, leaving 14 bases between the germline ends. The V gene's germline CDR1 is LNHNV and CDR2 YYDKDF (reference sequence). The CDR3 reads CATRERAAAYNEQFF. The CDR3 DNA is TGTGCCACCAGGGAACGTGCGGCGGCCTACAATGAGCAGTTCTTC.

The chain has TRBV28 and TRBJ2-7; the match to TRBD1 covers 7 bases. Germline trimming cut 5 bases from V and 2 bases from J; bases unmatched to any gene: 6. Per the germline V gene, CDR1 is MDHEN and CDR2 is SYDVKM. The CDR3 loop spans 14 amino acids. CDR3 sequence (DNA): TGTGCCAGCAGTCCTCGACAGGGACCCTACGAGCAGTACTTC. This sequence encodes CASSPRQGPYEQYF.

V and J are TRBV18 and TRBJ2-7; the match to TRBD1 covers 7 bases. The ends lost 3 bases at V and 0 bases at J; junction bases unmatched: 2. The V gene's germline CDR1 is KGHSH and CDR2 LQKENI. This CDR3 is 14 amino acids long. The CDR3, as DNA: TGTGCCAGCTCACCCGGGACAGACTCCTACGAGCAGTACTTC. This encodes CASSPGTDSYEQYF.

This rearrangement joins TRBV3-1 (or the pseudogene TRBV3-2) to TRBJ2-5, with a possible D match to TRBD1 (5 bases). Germline V gene data show CDR1 as LGHDT and CDR2 as YNNKEL (reference sequence). The CDR3 has 15 residues. The V and J ends lost 3 bases and 5 bases respectively, with 16 bases between them. CDR3 sequence reads: CASSHLRRAGETQYF. As DNA, the CDR3 is TGTGCCAGCAGCCACCTTAGACGGGCAGGGGAGACCCAGTACTTC.

This sequence joins TRBV19 and TRBJ2-3, with D maybe TRBD2 (6 bases). This CDR3 contains 14 residues. Deletions cut 10 bases from V and 0 bases from J, with 14 bases between. From germline, CDR1 is LNHDA and CDR2 SQIVND (reference sequence). The CDR3 DNA reads TGTGCCACCCAGGGACTGACAAGCACAGATACGCAGTATTTT. This codes for CATQGLTSTDTQYF.

This chain joins TRBV5-8 and TRBJ2-4; D might be TRBD1 (6 bases). Germline assignment: CDR1 SGHTS and CDR2 YDEGEE. V lost 2 bases and J lost 0, with 9 bases in between. The CDR3 has 15 residues. CDR3 residues: CASSFGGIAKNIQYF. As DNA, the CDR3 is TGTGCCAGCAGCTTTGGGGGCATAGCCAAAAACATTCAGTACTTC.

The chain uses TRBV30 and TRBJ2-3; D possibly corresponds to TRBD1 (6 bases). Looked up from germline, CDR1 is GTSNPN and CDR2 is SVGIG (reference sequence). V was clipped by 5 bases and J by 3 bases, with 15 bases between them. The CDR3 loop spans 14 amino acids. Here the CDR3 reads CAWSRGIETDTQYF. The CDR3 nucleotides read TGTGCCTGGTCCAGGGGTATCGAAACAGATACGCAGTATTTT.

The V call is TRBV5-1, the J call TRBJ2-6, with no clear D. The germline V gene has CDR1 SGHRS and CDR2 YFSETQ. The CDR3 has 17 residues. The V and J ends lost 0 bases and 3 bases respectively, with 13 bases between them. The CDR3 DNA follows: TGCGCCAGCAGCTTGGCCGGTGGTTCCTTTGGGGCCAACGTCCTGACTTTC. Protein: CASSLAGGSFGANVLTF.

The gene calls are TRBV7-2 and TRBJ1-1; the D is unclear. This CDR3 has 13 residues. The V and J ends lost 6 bases and 6 bases respectively, with 14 bases between them. Per germline, CDR1 SGHTA and CDR2 FQGNSA. CDR3 protein: CASRPEWVAEAFF. The CDR3 region has the DNA TGTGCCAGCAGACCGGAGTGGGTGGCTGAAGCTTTCTTT.

This chain uses TRBV11-2 with TRBJ2-7; 7 bases are a match to TRBD2. CDR1 is SGHAT, CDR2 FQNNGV, per germline. The J segment lost 0 bases and the V segment lost 1 base, leaving 3 bases of the junction unmatched. The length of the CDR3 is 15 residues. The CDR3 here is CASSLGGGSSYEQYF. As DNA, the CDR3 is TGTGCCAGCAGCTTAGGAGGCGGGAGCTCCTACGAGCAGTACTTC.

The chain combines TRBV30 with TRBJ1-4; no clear D. CDR1 is GTSNPN and CDR2 is SVGIG in the germline V gene (reference sequence). Trimming left V 4 bases short and J 7 bases short, with 13 bases between. This CDR3 is built from 13 residues. CDR3 DNA sequence: TGTGCCTGGAATACCATGGAGGGTGAAAAACTGTTTTTT. Amino acid sequence: CAWNTMEGEKLFF.